This T cell receptor beta chain derives from a study of shared clonotypes between healthy human individuals (dated by TCRdb to the early 2020s). Describing the broader study: A couple of women and a few men aged 18 to 49 years were included in the cohort. For each donor, CD4 naive and CD4 memory were each given three plates, CD8 naive was given two plates, and CD8 memory was given one plate. To estimate repertoire size and how much clonotypes are shared between individuals, the study performed deep sequencing of blood TCR repertoires from a handful of healthy adults. Different laboratories and diverse techniques were used to prepare libraries and sequence TCR repertoires, to increase sequencing depth and limit assay-specific biases. Each donor's leukapheresis produced roughly between roughly 0.85 and 10 billion PBMCs.

As concerns this clone: What antigen it recognizes has not been identified. The sample holds no much larger clone one base away, and base qualities are not on file.

From the cysteine up to the phenylalanine, the CDR3 has a length of 17 residues. The DNA shown is the 51-base CDR3, in frame from base 1. Clipping removes 0 bases from V and 1 base from J, with 9 as the unmatched junction base count. As encoded in the germline V gene, CDR1 is SGHRS while CDR2 is YFSETQ. The paper as a whole reports these results and caveats: Estimated clonotype richness was generally larger for naive than for memory subsets. Sampling was limited to blood, and TCR repertoires in tissue likely differ from TCR repertoires in blood. Pairwise subsampling indicated that sequencing depth was expected to affect the degree of clonotype sharing among donors. Even with the large sequencing depth, rarefaction of the sorted-subset datasets indicated that sequencing was incomplete. The genetic and exposure-history diversity represented was limited by the small number of donors. Sharing across a handful of donors was observed for around 5% of naive CD4, about 3.2% of naive CD8, 2.3% of memory CD4, and about 0.38% of memory CD8 clonotypes. Compared with non-shared clonotypes, the clonotypes found in all four sorted-subset donors had higher generation probabilities.

CD8 naive samples were CD45RO-negative cells positively selected for CCR7, giving a CD45RA+CCR7+ population that excluded TemRA cells. Donors were healthy HIV-negative adults with no recently reported acute infections or vaccinations. Every donor was a Caucasian adult residing in Nashville, Tennessee, USA. After blood collection by leukapheresis, PBMCs were isolated using Ficoll-Histopaque density gradient centrifugation and then cryopreserved in the vapor phase of liquid nitrogen. Analytical flow cytometry was used to check the purity and quantity of every magnetically sorted T cell population. Genomic DNA was isolated from each sorted fraction and quantified by UV absorbance on a Nanodrop 2000c. TCR CDR3 regions were amplified from genomic DNA by multiplex PCR using the deep immunoSEQ assay. For each cell subset, the extracted genomic DNA was distributed evenly across all wells of several immunoSEQ 96-well plates, and each plate served as one replicate. For sorted subsets, roughly 200 ng of genomic DNA, equivalent to some 30,000 T cell genomes, went into each replicate PCR. The purified libraries were quantified using a Qubit 3.0 fluorometer, sized with a Bioanalyzer 2100, and then quantified again using the KAPA Library Quantification kit. A separate single-read 150-cycle Illumina NextSeq 550 flow cell was used to sequence each immunoSEQ 96-well plate. The paper's data handling went like this. Because the immunoSEQ output included only junctional sequences and no quality scores, the filtering could not be the same as the filtering used for full-length reads. Sequences were annotated with PyIR, a Python wrapper for IgBLAST v1.9, and V/J genes and CDR3 were assigned using IMGT germline references. Any read was removed if the V/J assignment was weak (E-value above 1e-6), the CDR3 was missing, or the read contained stop codons, out-of-frame junctions, or ambiguous translated residues. V3J clonotypes were defined as sequences sharing an identical inferred V gene, J gene, and CDR3 amino acid sequence. To compute the percentage overlap between repertoires, the number of shared unique clonotypes was divided by the size of the smaller repertoire. Repertoire richness was assessed with RTK rarefaction, the Chao1 estimator, and Recon v2.1 estimates of unobserved clonotypes. For all TCRbeta clonotypes obtained by the gDNA method from four donors, generation probabilities were computed with OLGA. As stored in TCRdb, this immuneACCESS dataset retains in-frame rearrangements with V and J assigned. A fraction of the clones does not appear; measured against another copy, unresolved V genes explain less than half of the discrepancy, and the remainder lacks a known reason. The V and J calls and the clone size are those of that table, but D and trimming were determined from the DNA. Within this sample are about 2.1 million clones, with just under 95% of them counted one time only. Together, the top ten hold more than 1.5% of the sample.

Specimen: naive CD8+ T cells from PBMCs. The sample's cell subset or site label is to be understood as: CD45RA+CCR7+. The receptor chain draws on TRBV5-1 and TRBJ1-1, with 7 bases matching TRBD1. This TCR derives from a man aged 18 to 29 in good health. Some clones in this sample may be carry-over from other donors' samples. The nucleotide sequence reads as follows: TGCGCCAGCAGCTTGGGACAGGGAGGTGTTTGGAACACTGAAGCTTTCTTT. Translation gives CASSLGQGGVWNTEAFF.